This record concerns one TCR beta chain sequence. Its antigen is undetermined. This sample stems from a study of cytomegalovirus exposure and HLA in healthy donors. PCR was performed using 60 Vbeta and 13 Jbeta primers. The repertoire was sequenced with immunoSEQ multiplex PCR; TCRdb's copy has only in-frame clones and lacks some. The data show roughly 100,000 clones, with less than 80% seen just once and 3.3% held by the top ten. Findings and caveats of the study: TCR beta V- and J-gene trimming, according to a later analysis, was linked to a missense DCLRE1C variant. Later analysis revealed greater clonal expansion in HLA-associated TCR beta chains than in equally common others. Analysis performed later found approximately 17,000 TCR beta sequences associated with HLA alleles at 0.05 false discovery rate.

Trimming cost V 1 base and J 6 bases, with 17 bases left between them. CDR1 is SGHTA, CDR2 FQGTGA, per germline. The CDR3 extends over 16 amino acids. This TCR came from a woman aged 40 to 55 in good health and CMV-seronegative. The J gene is TRBJ2-3, the V gene TRBV7-3, with TRBD2 as a possible D gene (6 bases). The sample taken for sequencing was PBMCs. The DNA for the CDR3 is TGTGCCAGCAGCTTAAGTTCCAGCGGGCCAACTGATACGCAGTATTTT. Translated: CASSLSSSGPTDTQYF.